Below are 23 T cell receptor beta chains sequenced from a single sample in a study of vaccination effects on CD4 cells after COVID-19. Antigen-specific CD4+ T cells were expanded (with viral peptide pools) by the ViraFEST assay ahead of sequencing. With more than nine days of culture completed, CD4+ T cells were isolated. The healthy vaccine recipients, who had no prior SARS-CoV-2 infection, showed negative nucleocapsid antibodies. The antigens for these receptors are not known. Assay: immunoSEQ multiplex PCR; the TCRdb copy retains only in-frame clones and omits some. The profile shows about 73,000 clones, 65% to 75% of them singletons. The source was CD4+ T cells from PBMCs cultured with HCoV-NL63 spike peptides, collected before COVID-19 vaccination. The origin of the receptors is a human donor who received a COVID-19 vaccine.

This chain links TRBV19 with TRBJ1-1; D is undetermined. Germline V gene data show CDR1 as LNHDA and CDR2 as SQIVND (reference sequence). With 7 bases removed from V and 8 bases from J, the gap between germline ends came to 11 bases. The CDR3 contains 11 residues. CDR3 nucleotides: TGTGCCAGTAAGTTCAGGCACGAAGCTTTCTTT. Residues: CASKFRHEAFF.

The chain combines TRBV5-6 with TRBJ1-2, with D possibly matching TRBD1 (6 bases). CDR3 size: 15 residues. Per germline, CDR1 SGHDT and CDR2 YYEEEE. V was trimmed by 0 bases and J by 5 bases, leaving 14 bases between them. The CDR3 protein is CASSLATGGSYGYTF. DNA of the CDR3: TGTGCCAGCAGCTTGGCGACAGGAGGATCGTATGGCTACACCTTC.

The V call is TRBV9, the J call TRBJ2-3, with 7 bases aligning to TRBD2. CDR3 length equals 15 residues. Germline V gives CDR1 SGDLS, CDR2 YYNGEE. V gave up 2 bases and J gave up 2 bases; unmatched junction bases: 5. DNA for the CDR3: TGTGCCAGCAGCGTCCGGGGGGATTACACAGATACGCAGTATTTT. It yields the protein CASSVRGDYTDTQYF.

The chain couples TRBV14 to TRBJ2-4; D is unclear. Germline V gene lookup returns CDR1 SGHDN and CDR2 FVKESK. This CDR3 has 15 residues. V lost 4 bases and J lost 0, with 10 bases in between. The CDR3 DNA follows: TGTGCCAGCAGCCTAGCCGGGCGAGCCAAAAACATTCAGTACTTC. This gives the protein CASSLAGRAKNIQYF.

This chain links TRBV5-5 with TRBJ2-7; 8 positions agree with TRBD1. V lost 4 bases and J lost 2; bases outside the gene matches: 5. CDR1 is SGHKS, CDR2 YYEKEE, per germline (reference sequence). The CDR3 sequence is 14 residues long. CDR3 DNA: TGTGCCAGCAGCCTGGGACAGGTAACCTACGAGCAGTACGTC. As protein: CASSLGQVTYEQYV.

This clone was recorded once. The chain carries TRBV19 and TRBJ2-5, with 8 bases fitting TRBD2. CDR1 and CDR2 from the germline V gene are LNHDA and SQIVND (reference sequence). The CDR3 extends over 15 amino acids. Unmatched junction bases numbered 9, after V lost 4 bases and J lost 5 bases. CDR3 amino acids: CASSKDSGEFETQYF. The CDR3 DNA sequence: TGTGCCAGTAGTAAGGATAGCGGGGAGTTTGAGACCCAGTACTTC.

V usage is TRBV4-2 and J usage is TRBJ2-3; 8 bases fit TRBD2. Germline-derived CDR1 and CDR2 are LGHNA and YNFKEQ. This CDR3 is 20 amino acids long. The junction had 19 bases not matched to a gene; V was cut back by 0 bases and J by 5 bases. The CDR3, as DNA: TGTGCCAGCAGCCAAGAAATTGGCCATCCTGACGGGGGGGCCGTAGATACGCAGTATTTT. Amino acids: CASSQEIGHPDGGAVDTQYF.

This clone was seen more than once but under ten times. The chain is built from TRBV19 and TRBJ2-1, with D perhaps TRBD1 (7 bases). The CDR3 covers 13 residues. In germline, CDR1 is LNHDA, CDR2 SQIVND (reference sequence). Between the trimmed V and J ends, which lost 5 bases and 9 bases, there was a span of 14 bases. CDR3 in amino acids: CASSDRDWGEQFF. The CDR3 DNA reads as TGTGCCAGTAGTGACAGGGACTGGGGTGAGCAGTTCTTC.

The chain joins TRBV5-1 to TRBJ2-4; D not resolved. V dropped 5 bases and J dropped 0 bases, with 9 bases sitting between them. The CDR3 totals 14 residues. Germline-derived CDR1 and CDR2 are SGHRS and YFSETQ. CDR3 amino acids: CASRVGEAKNIQYF. DNA for the CDR3: TGCGCCAGCAGAGTTGGGGAAGCCAAAAACATTCAGTACTTC.

The chain employs TRBV7-2 and TRBJ1-1, with unresolved D. Per the germline V gene, CDR1 is SGHTA and CDR2 is FQGNSA. The CDR3 loop spans 16 amino acids. Trimming cost V 2 bases and J 5 bases, with 18 bases left between them. CDR3 bases: TGTGCCAGCAGCTTAACTCGTGTAAACCTGGGGACTGAAGCTTTCTTT. Protein product: CASSLTRVNLGTEAFF.

The genes are TRBV6-5 and TRBJ2-5; 11 bases map to TRBD2. This CDR3 contains 14 residues. Per germline, CDR1 MNHEY and CDR2 SVGAGI. V shed 5 bases, J shed 4 bases, and the junction held 3 bases outside the gene matches. The CDR3 region is CASSRTSGRETQYF. CDR3 sequence (DNA): TGTGCCAGCAGTCGGACTAGCGGGCGAGAGACCCAGTACTTC.

CDR3 amino acids: CASSFGSYEQYV. CDR3 sequence (DNA): TGTGCCAGCAGTTTCGGCTCCTACGAGCAGTACGTC. The V and J genes are TRBV28 and TRBJ2-7; D gene unclear. V lost 3 bases to trimming and J lost 0 bases, with 3 bases between them. This CDR3 is 12 amino acids long. Per germline, CDR1 MDHEN and CDR2 SYDVKM.

This sequence joins TRBV2 and TRBJ2-2; D ambiguous. In germline, CDR1 is SNHLY, CDR2 FYNNEI. Trimming shortened V by 4 bases and J by 9 bases, and 15 bases separated the two germline ends. The CDR3 runs to 14 residues. The chain's CDR3 is CASSAQDIHRELFF. The CDR3 nucleotides are TGTGCCAGCAGTGCCCAGGATATCCACCGGGAGCTGTTTTTT.

In DNA, the CDR3 is TGTGCCAGCAGGCGGGGGGGGACCCAGTACTTC. Translation: CASRRGGTQYF. The V gene is TRBV11-2, the J gene TRBJ2-5; TRBD2 matches 9 bases. The CDR3 length is 11 residues. Germline V CDR1 and CDR2: SGHAT, FQNNGV. V lost 6 bases, J lost 7 bases, and 0 bases stayed unmatched.

V usage is TRBV6-5 and J usage is TRBJ1-5, with TRBD1 matching over 8 bases. V was clipped by 6 bases and J by 2 bases; unmatched bases: 3. Germline V gene data show CDR1 as MNHEY and CDR2 as SVGAGI. This CDR3 region has 14 residues. CDR3 region: CASSGQGRNQPQHF. Here the CDR3 DNA reads TGTGCCAGCAGCGGACAGGGTCGCAATCAGCCCCAGCATTTT.

The V call is TRBV4-1, the J call TRBJ2-2; D gene ambiguous. With 1 base removed from V and 3 bases from J, the gap between germline ends came to 3 bases. Germline CDR1 is MGHRA and CDR2 is YSYEKL. The CDR3 totals 13 residues. CDR3 DNA sequence: TGCGCCAGCAGCCAAGGCCACACCGGGGAGCTGTTTTTT. Its protein product is CASSQGHTGELFF.

Only one count was recorded for this clone. The chain couples TRBV18 to TRBJ2-6; the D gene is possibly TRBD1 (5 bases). CDR3 length equals 17 residues. The germline CDR1 and CDR2 sequences are KGHSH and LQKENI. With 5 bases removed from V and 0 bases from J, the gap between germline ends came to 14 bases. The CDR3 sequence: CASSAGSPSSGANVLTF. CDR3 DNA sequence: TGTGCCAGCTCAGCAGGGTCTCCAAGCTCTGGGGCCAACGTCCTGACTTTC.

This clone appeared once. V and J are TRBV7-6 and TRBJ1-5; no clear D. V was pared by 3 bases and J by 5 bases, with 8 bases between. The CDR3 runs to 13 residues. From germline, CDR1 is SGHVS and CDR2 FNYEAQ. In nucleotides, the CDR3 is TGTGCCAGCAGCTTCAATAGGGATCAGCCCCAGCATTTT. This sequence encodes CASSFNRDQPQHF. The whole variable domain, filled in from reference TRBV7-6 and TRBJ1-5, reads GAGVSQSPRYKVTKRGQDVALRCDPISGHVSLYWYRQALGQGPEFLTYFNYEAQQDKSGLPNDRFSAERPEGSISTLTIQRTEQRDSAMYRCASSFNRDQPQHFGDGTRLSIL.

This chain uses TRBV6-5 with TRBJ1-1; 7 bases fit TRBD1. J gave up 1 base and V 5 bases, and 7 bases lay outside the gene matches. The CDR3 spans 15 residues. The germline CDR1 and CDR2 sequences are MNHEY and SVGAGI. CDR3 loop: CASSREGTANTEAFF. In nucleotides, the CDR3 is TGTGCCAGCAGTCGCGAAGGGACAGCGAACACTGAAGCTTTCTTT.

The chain links TRBV12-3 or TRBV12-4 to TRBJ2-1; D unresolved. Trimming left V 7 bases short and J 5 bases short, with 12 bases between. The CDR3 spans 13 residues. As DNA, the CDR3 is TGTGCCAGCACTATAAGTGCCCACAATGAGCAGTTCTTC. This encodes CASTISAHNEQFF.

This chain connects TRBV7-2 to TRBJ1-6; the match to TRBD1 covers 9 bases. The CDR3 length is 16 residues. V lost 1 base to trimming and J lost 8 bases; unmatched junction nucleotides: 6. CDR1 SGHTA and CDR2 FQGNSA come from the germline V gene. Written as DNA, the CDR3 is TGTGCCAGCAGCTTAGGAGGGACAGGGTTCTATTCACCCCTCCACTTT. Translated: CASSLGGTGFYSPLHF.

In DNA, the CDR3 is TGTGCCAGTAGTATGTCAGGGGGCTATGGCTACACCTTC. Amino acids: CASSMSGGYGYTF. The chain has TRBV19 and TRBJ1-2, with 7 nucleotides matching TRBD1. V gave up 3 bases and J gave up 4 bases; unmatched junction bases: 2. The germline V gene encodes CDR1 LNHDA and CDR2 SQIVND (reference sequence). The CDR3 is 13 residues long.

The CDR3 protein is CASSQGGGANVLTF. The CDR3 DNA sequence: TGTGCCAGCAGCCAAGGGGGCGGGGCCAACGTCCTGACTTTC. The chain carries TRBV3-1 (or the pseudogene TRBV3-2) and TRBJ2-6; TRBD1 might be the D (5 bases). CDR3 length equals 14 residues. Germline V gives CDR1 LGHDT, CDR2 YNNKEL (reference sequence). Trimming removed 1 base from V and 4 bases from J, with 5 bases in between.